This T cell receptor (beta chain) was captured in a study of shared clonotypes between healthy human individuals. Study-wide context: Each donor's CD4 naive and CD4 memory cells filled three plates apiece, CD8 naive two, and CD8 memory one.

This CDR3 is built from 15 residues. Trimming left V 1 base short and J 13 bases short, with 17 bases between. CDR1 is LNHNV and CDR2 is YYDKDF in the germline V gene (reference sequence). Naive CD8 cells lacked CD45RO, underwent positive selection for CCR7 and left out terminally differentiated effector memory CD45RA+ cells. Study findings and constraints: Unshared clonotypes carried lower generation probabilities than those common to all four donors. Collection of samples was limited to blood; tissue repertoires likely differ.

The test was conducted at deep level. Some clones are missing from TCRdb's copy, which holds only in-frame ones; the method was immunoSEQ multiplex PCR. The repertoire holds hundreds of thousands of clones, with approximately 95% as singletons. For this clone: Its antigen is undetermined.

Specimen: naive CD8+ T cells sorted from blood. This clonotype originated in a woman younger than 45 in good health. The V gene is TRBV15, the J gene TRBJ2-6; D is tentatively TRBD1 or TRBD2 (5 bases each). The CDR3 bases are TGTGCCACCAGCAGAGCCCGGGACGTCGCCTTTGTCCTGACTTTC. Translating it yields CATSRARDVAFVLTF.